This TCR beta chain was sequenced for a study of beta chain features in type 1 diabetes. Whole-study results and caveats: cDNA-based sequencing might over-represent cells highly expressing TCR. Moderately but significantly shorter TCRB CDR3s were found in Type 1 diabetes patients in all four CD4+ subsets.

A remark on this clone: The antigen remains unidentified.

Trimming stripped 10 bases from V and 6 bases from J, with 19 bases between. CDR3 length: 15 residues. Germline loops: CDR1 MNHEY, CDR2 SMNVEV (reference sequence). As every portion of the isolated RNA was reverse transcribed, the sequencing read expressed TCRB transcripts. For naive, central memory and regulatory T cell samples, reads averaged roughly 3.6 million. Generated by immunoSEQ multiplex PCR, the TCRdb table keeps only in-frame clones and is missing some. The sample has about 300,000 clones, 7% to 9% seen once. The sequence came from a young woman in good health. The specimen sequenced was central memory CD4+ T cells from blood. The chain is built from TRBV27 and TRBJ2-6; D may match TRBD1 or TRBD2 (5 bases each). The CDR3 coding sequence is TGTGCCACCAGCAGGGCTCTGGGGACGGCCAACGTCCTGACTTTC. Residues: CATSRALGTANVLTF.